The rows below give T cell receptor beta chains drawn from one sample of a study of radiotherapy plus CTLA-4 blockade in lung cancer. TCRdb's copy holds only in-frame clones and misses some; the assay was immunoSEQ multiplex PCR. Among fewer than 75,000 clones listed, around 87% were seen once. The sample was peripheral blood, taken from a patient treated with radiotherapy plus ipilimumab. Source of these receptors: a human donor with non-small cell lung cancer that progressed on radiotherapy plus ipilimumab. Each CDR3 is given with its conserved first and last residue. The order of the fields is V gene, clone size, CDR3 length, CDR3 protein. Rows give clone size only sometimes, using once, few, many, or a class for an expanded clone.

v_gene: TRBV7-3
abundance: .
len: 14
CDR3aa: CASSLRAGGGEQFF

v_gene: TRBV27
abundance: .
len: 11
CDR3aa: CASSLRGEAFF

v_gene: TRBV5-1
abundance: once
len: 14
CDR3aa: CASSSGQGAETQYF

v_gene: TRBV4-2
abundance: .
len: 12
CDR3aa: CASSQVGDEQFF

v_gene: TRBV5-6
abundance: once
len: 10
CDR3aa: CASLYNEQFF

v_gene: TRBV12-5
abundance: .
len: 16
CDR3aa: CASGLVTGRVRDTQYF

v_gene: TRBV15
abundance: .
len: 15
CDR3aa: CATSRPGQAYNEQFF

v_gene: TRBV27
abundance: .
len: 17
CDR3aa: CASSLSLPDQKYNEQFF

v_gene: TRBV6-5
abundance: .
len: 13
CDR3aa: CASSNSRGNGYTF

v_gene: TRBV6-5
abundance: .
len: 15
CDR3aa: CASSRGRAESGELFF

v_gene: TRBV7-8
abundance: .
len: 17
CDR3aa: CASSERLAGALYNEQFF

v_gene: TRBV5-5
abundance: once
len: 15
CDR3aa: CASSPGSRNNYGYTF

v_gene: TRBV5-4
abundance: .
len: 13
CDR3aa: CASAPTSTDTQYF

v_gene: TRBV6-4
abundance: .
len: 15
CDR3aa: CASSATGYSYNEQFF

v_gene: TRBV27
abundance: .
len: 14
CDR3aa: CASRGDLSYNEQFF

v_gene: TRBV4-1
abundance: .
len: 15
CDR3aa: CASRTLAVSSYEQYF

v_gene: TRBV30
abundance: .
len: 12
CDR3aa: CAWSVTSDTQYF

v_gene: TRBV2
abundance: once
len: 14
CDR3aa: CASSDRQDTGELFF

v_gene: TRBV7-6
abundance: .
len: 12
CDR3aa: CASRGDGYGYTF

v_gene: TRBV10-1
abundance: .
len: 13
CDR3aa: CASSESISGSQYF

v_gene: TRBV6-1
abundance: .
len: 11
CDR3aa: CASSLGDTQYF

v_gene: TRBV30
abundance: .
len: 14
CDR3aa: CAWSPKKADWEQYF

v_gene: TRBV27
abundance: few
len: 15
CDR3aa: CASSPGLNSGNTIYF

v_gene: TRBV19
abundance: .
len: 15
CDR3aa: CASSIDGTLYNEQFF

v_gene: TRBV27
abundance: .
len: 13
CDR3aa: CASSLYREYEQYF

v_gene: TRBV7-8
abundance: .
len: 14
CDR3aa: CASSLRQGYQPQHF

v_gene: TRBV6-1
abundance: few
len: 14
CDR3aa: CASSRRGPGYEQYF

v_gene: TRBV5-1
abundance: .
len: 12
CDR3aa: CASSLTRETQYF

v_gene: TRBV25-1
abundance: .
len: 15
CDR3aa: CASSEMQGNTGELFF

v_gene: TRBV5-4
abundance: .
len: 13
CDR3aa: CASSLGSTDTQYF

v_gene: TRBV6-1
abundance: few
len: 14
CDR3aa: CASRDRGRGGELFF

v_gene: TRBV29-1
abundance: .
len: 13
CDR3aa: CSVTGTGNEKLFF